The rows below give T cell receptor beta chains drawn from one sample of a study of T cell responses to AZD1222 COVID-19 vaccine. Profiled with immunoSEQ multiplex PCR; TCRdb holds only in-frame clones, not every one. Among about 160,000 clones listed, roughly 94% were seen once. Sequences were derived from peripheral blood, sampled on day 0 of MenACWY control vaccination. The receptors here all came from an adult in good health. The CDR3 runs from the conserved cysteine through the conserved F or W. A D gene is named only where the DNA matches it firmly. Rows may omit the clone size; those that give it use once, few, many or a size class.

v_gene	abundance	len	d_gene	j_gene	CDR3nt	CDR3aa
TRBV11-3	.	17	TRBD1	TRBJ1-2	TGTGCCAGCAGCCCTCGACCCCGCGGACAGGGGAGTTATGGCTACACCTTC	CASSPRPRGQGSYGYTF
TRBV2	.	14	TRBD1	TRBJ2-7	TGTGCCAGCTCGACCGGGACAGGGTCCTACGAGCAGTACTTC	CASSTGTGSYEQYF
TRBV7-3	.	13	.	TRBJ2-2	TGTGCCAGCAGCCTCTCGCCCGGCGGGGAGCTGTTTTTT	CASSLSPGGELFF
TRBV19	.	14	.	TRBJ1-4	TGTGCCAGTAGTATCGGAGTGGCTAATGAAAAACTGTTTTTT	CASSIGVANEKLFF
TRBV28	.	14	TRBD2	TRBJ2-5	TGTGCCAGCGTCCCGGGACTAGCGGGAGAGACCCAGTACTTC	CASVPGLAGETQYF
TRBV19	.	17	.	TRBJ1-3	TGTGCCAGTAGTATTGGCGCGGGCAGGGACACTGGAAACACCATATATTTT	CASSIGAGRDTGNTIYF
TRBV3-1/TRBV3-2	few	13	.	TRBJ2-7	TGTGCCAGCAGCCAAGACCCACGGGACGAGCAGTACTTC	CASSQDPRDEQYF
TRBV27	.	11	.	TRBJ1-2	TGTGCCACCCAAGCTAACTATGGCTACACCTTC	CATQANYGYTF
TRBV11-3	.	17	TRBD2	TRBJ2-1	TGTGCCAGCAGCTTAGACCGAGCGGGAGGGCGAGACTATGAGCAGTTCTTC	CASSLDRAGGRDYEQFF
TRBV13	.	13	.	TRBJ2-7	TGTGCCAGCAGCCGCGCAACCCGATACGAGCAGTACTTC	CASSRATRYEQYF
TRBV13	.	15	.	TRBJ2-5	TGTGCCAGCAGCTTAGTGGAAGGGTTCCAAGAGACCCAGTACTTC	CASSLVEGFQETQYF
TRBV29-1	.	11	.	TRBJ1-2	TGCAGCGTCGACAGTGTCTATGGCTACACCTTC	CSVDSVYGYTF
TRBV29-1	.	15	.	TRBJ1-4	TGCAGCGTTGAAGATCGAAGGGCCCCCCTTGAAAAACTGTTTTTT	CSVEDRRAPLEKLFF
TRBV19	medium-sized	15	.	TRBJ2-3	TGTGCCAGTAGTATGGGTGGGCGGAGCACAGATACGCAGTATTTT	CASSMGGRSTDTQYF
TRBV19	.	16	TRBD2	TRBJ2-3	TGTGCCAGTAGTGGTGTACTAGCGGGAGATCCAGATACGCAGTATTTT	CASSGVLAGDPDTQYF
TRBV5-1	.	16	.	TRBJ2-5	TGCGCCAGCAGCTTGGCCCTGGGTCATCTAGCAGAGACCCAGTACTTC	CASSLALGHLAETQYF
TRBV7-9	few	12	TRBD1	TRBJ1-1	TGTGCCAGCGGGACAGGGGGGAATGAAGCTTTCTTT	CASGTGGNEAFF
TRBV7-9	.	15	TRBD2	TRBJ2-2	TGTGCCAGCAGCCGGACTAGCGGGAGTTCCGGGGAGCTGTTTTTT	CASSRTSGSSGELFF
TRBV6-1	.	17	.	TRBJ2-6	TGTGCCAGCAGTGAAGTAACAACGGTTTTTGGGGCCAACGTCCTGACTTTC	CASSEVTTVFGANVLTF
TRBV5-1	once	14	TRBD1	TRBJ2-1	TGCGCCAGCAATCGGGACAGGCAGAGAAATGAGCAGTTCTTC	CASNRDRQRNEQFF
TRBV7-3	.	14	.	TRBJ2-1	TGTGCCAGCAGCCGGGGAGGCTCCTACAATGAGCAGTTCTTC	CASSRGGSYNEQFF
TRBV7-2	.	14	.	TRBJ2-7	TGTGCCAGCAGCCGGGGGCCGGAGGAGCTCGAGCAGTACTTC	CASSRGPEELEQYF